Included here is one T cell receptor beta chain sequence, with context. PCR was performed using 60 Vbeta and 13 Jbeta primers. Libraries were prepared by immunoSEQ multiplex PCR; TCRdb keeps only in-frame clonotypes and omits some of them. Among about 110,000 clones listed, over 60% were seen once. The sample originates from a study of cytomegalovirus exposure and HLA in healthy donors. V lost 8 bases and J 6 bases, leaving 11 bases between the germline ends. The germline V gene has CDR1 PRHDT and CDR2 FYEKMQ (reference sequence). The CDR3 sequence is 12 residues long. J is TRBJ2-1 and V is TRBV13; the D gene is possibly TRBD2 (6 bases). Sequenced material: PBMCs. The clonotype was recovered from a woman in her fifties or sixties in good health and CMV-seropositive. The CDR3 coding sequence is TGTGCCAGCCATTCCGGGGGCAATGAGCAGTTCTTC. Translation: CASHSGGNEQFF.